These 2 T cell receptor beta chains came from one sample sequenced in a study of T cells in Graves' hyperthyroidism and ophthalmopathy. RNA transcripts yielded amplified TCR beta CDR3 regions. First-round RT-PCR with HTBI primers amplified the TCR CDR3 region. TCRdb processed the multiplex PCR reads anew with MiXCR; each CDR3 protein has one entry. In the table there are about 290,000 distinct CDR3 sequences, about 13% of which are singletons. Material: blood. These receptors all come from a woman aged 40 to 49 with Graves' hyperthyroidism.

This clonotype was counted only a few times. This rearrangement joins TRBV20-1 to TRBJ1-6; no firm D call. Germline CDR1 reads DFQATT; CDR2 reads SNEGSKA (reference sequence). Trimming pared 6 bases from V and 0 bases from J, leaving 12 bases between. The length of the CDR3 is 15 residues. This CDR3 reads CSAPRTGSYNSPLHF. The CDR3 DNA reads as TGCAGTGCCCCGAGGACCGGCTCCTATAATTCACCCCTCCACTTT.

This clonotype occurred many times. V gene TRBV12-3 or TRBV12-4 combines with J gene TRBJ1-1; D possibly corresponds to TRBD1 (5 bases). Trimming left V 5 bases short and J 4 bases short, with 17 bases between. This CDR3 contains 15 residues. The CDR3 DNA reads as TGTGCCAGCAGTAAACCAGGGAGGCTTGGCACTGAAGCTTTCTTT. Its translation: CASSKPGRLGTEAFF.